A single sample is the source of the 21 T cell receptor beta chains below, sequenced in a study of blood T cell repertoires in COVID-19 (dated by TCRdb to about 2020). Library preparation was by the immunoSEQ multiplex PCR assay. The table comes from immuneACCESS by way of TCRdb, which keeps in-frame sequences with V and J called. Part of the clones is missing from these tables; in studies checked, under half for an unresolved V gene and the rest for unknown reasons. The sample includes 200,000 to 300,000 clones, with about 89% observed a single time. Roughly 9% of the sample is held by the ten biggest clonotypes. The sequencing input was PBMCs or T cells enriched from blood (not recorded which). Source of these receptors: a man aged 40-50 years who had recovered from COVID-19.

This chain links TRBV2 with TRBJ1-3; maybe TRBD1 (5 bases). The CDR3 extends over 15 amino acids. The germline CDR1 and CDR2 sequences are SNHLY and FYNNEI. The ends were cut back, 2 bases at V and 6 bases at J, with 14 bases in the middle. CDR3 nucleotides: TGTGCCAGCAGTGAATCGTCAGGGTTCCAAAACACCATATATTTT. Amino acids: CASSESSGFQNTIYF.

V is TRBV18 and J is TRBJ2-7; D is unclear. Trimming shortened V by 0 bases and J by 7 bases, and 10 bases separated the two germline ends. Germline CDR1 KGHSH, CDR2 LQKENI. CDR3 size: 13 residues. The CDR3, as DNA: TGTGCCAGCTCACCACCCAGGATATGGGAGCAGTACTTC. It specifies CASSPPRIWEQYF.

This sequence joins TRBV11-2 and TRBJ2-7; a weak D match, TRBD2 (6 bases). The CDR3 contains 15 residues. Germline V gene data show CDR1 as SGHAT and CDR2 as FQNNGV. V was clipped by 1 base and J by 4 bases, with 14 bases between them. The CDR3 DNA follows: TGTGCCAGCAGCTTAGTTGGGGGGTTTGGGTACGAGCAGTACTTC. Translated: CASSLVGGFGYEQYF.

This clone was observed a single time. The chain is built from TRBV21-1 and TRBJ2-5; TRBD2, the table's D call, lacks a check against the DNA. TRBV21-1 is annotated as a pseudogene. This CDR3 region has 17 residues. The CDR3 region is CASGAGLFLGRQETQYF. The CDR3 DNA reads as TGTGCCAGCGGGGCGGGGTTGTTCCTCGGCCGCCAAGAGACCCAGTACTTC.

The chain recombines TRBV10-3 with TRBJ1-5; TRBD1 agrees at 7 bases. V gave up 0 bases and J gave up 3 bases; unmatched junction bases: 5. This CDR3 region has 16 residues. CDR1 is ENHRY, CDR2 SYGVKD, per germline. CDR3 region: CAISESSGGLNQPQHF. In nucleotides, the CDR3 is TGTGCCATCAGTGAGTCGTCAGGGGGTCTCAATCAGCCCCAGCATTTT.

The chain is built from TRBV3-1 (or the pseudogene TRBV3-2) and TRBJ1-5; 10 bases fit TRBD1. J was trimmed by 6 bases and V by 3 bases; bases with no gene match: 5. In germline, CDR1 is LGHDT, CDR2 YNNKEL (reference sequence). This CDR3 spans 15 amino acids. The DNA of the CDR3 is TGTGCCAGCAGCCAGACAGGGGGCTCGGTTCAGCCCCAGCATTTT. Translation gives CASSQTGGSVQPQHF.

The rearrangement uses TRBV5-5 and TRBJ2-1; 9 nucleotides align to TRBD1. This CDR3 is 15 amino acids long. Germline CDR1 is SGHKS and CDR2 is YYEKEE (reference sequence). V dropped 4 bases and J dropped 7; count of bases not matched to a gene: 9. The CDR3 loop reads CASSTWTGAGNEQFF. The CDR3 bases are TGTGCCAGCAGCACCTGGACAGGGGCGGGGAATGAGCAGTTCTTC.

The chain has TRBV11-3 and TRBJ1-1; 7 bases map to TRBD1. CDR1 and CDR2 from the germline V gene are SGHNT and YENEEA. The CDR3 has 16 amino acids. The V and J ends lost 7 bases and 4 bases, in that order; junction bases with no gene match: 15. CDR3 coding DNA: TGTGCCAGCAACGAAAAGGGGGCCATTTCGAGCACTGAAGCTTTCTTT. It yields the protein CASNEKGAISSTEAFF. Combining the CDR3 with reference TRBV11-3 and TRBJ1-1 gives the whole variable domain EAGVVQSPRYKIIEKKQPVAFWCNPISGHNTLYWYLQNLGQGPELLIRYENEEAVDDSQLPKDRFSAERLKGVDSTLKIQPAELGDSAVYLCASNEKGAISSTEAFFGQGTRLTVV.

This chain uses TRBV7-2 with TRBJ1-2; 11 nucleotides align to TRBD1. Germline V gene sequence: CDR1 SGHTA, CDR2 FQGNSA. This CDR3 region has 18 residues. The V and J ends lost 5 bases and 0 bases, in that order; junction bases with no gene match: 11. CDR3 protein: CASSPAGDRGSSNYGYTF. CDR3 bases: TGTGCCAGCAGCCCGGCCGGGGACAGGGGGAGTTCTAACTATGGCTACACCTTC.

About this clone itself: Relative to the germline gene, one junction end is altered; a read error may explain this. This CDR3 is CASSLRAGGRGEQYF. In nucleotides, the CDR3 is TGTGCTAGCAGCTTACGGGCGGGGGGAAGGGGCGAGCAGTACTTC. The rearrangement uses TRBV7-7 and TRBJ2-7; 8 bases agree with TRBD2. This CDR3 region has 15 residues. Germline V CDR1 and CDR2: SSHAT, FNYEAQ (reference sequence).

The chain carries TRBV3-1 (or the pseudogene TRBV3-2) and TRBJ1-1; 9 nucleotides match TRBD1. The germline gives CDR1 LGHDT, CDR2 YNNKEL (reference sequence). The CDR3 runs to 14 residues. The trim removed 4 bases at V and 4 bases at J, leaving 4 bases unmatched. The DNA of the CDR3 is TGTGCCAGCAGCCGATCGGACAGGGGCACTGAAGCTTTCTTT. Translation gives CASSRSDRGTEAFF.

The V and J genes are TRBV5-1 and TRBJ1-2; TRBD1 might be the D (5 bases). V lost 3 bases and J 1 base, leaving 10 bases between the germline ends. The CDR3 loop spans 14 amino acids. Germline CDR1 SGHRS, CDR2 YFSETQ. The CDR3 spells CASSSQGNNYGYTF. The CDR3, as DNA: TGCGCCAGCAGCTCCCAGGGAAATAACTATGGCTACACCTTC.

The chain couples TRBV3-1 (or the pseudogene TRBV3-2) to TRBJ1-2, with 7 bases aligning to TRBD1. Trimming at V came to 3 bases and at J to 4 bases, leaving 5 bases not matched to a gene. The CDR3 loop spans 14 amino acids. CDR1 LGHDT and CDR2 YNNKEL come from the germline V gene (reference sequence). The CDR3 loop is CASSQQTGLYGYTF. CDR3 coding DNA: TGTGCCAGCAGCCAGCAGACAGGGCTCTATGGCTACACCTTC.

The chain employs TRBV15 and TRBJ1-4; D is unresolved. Germline-derived CDR1 and CDR2 are LNHNV and YYDKDF (reference sequence). The length of the CDR3 is 16 residues. V lost 0 bases and J lost 4, with 12 bases in between. The CDR3 bases are TGTGCCACCAGCAGAGATGTGCGGCCCGATAATGAAAAACTGTTTTTT. Amino acids: CATSRDVRPDNEKLFF.

This clone was counted once. This sequence joins TRBV6-5 and TRBJ1-5; D is unclear. This CDR3 has 14 amino acids. Per germline, CDR1 MNHEY and CDR2 SVGAGI. Trimming stripped 3 bases from V and 6 bases from J, with 12 bases between. The CDR3 loop reads CASSYRWEGQPQHF. CDR3 DNA: TGTGCCAGCAGTTATCGCTGGGAGGGTCAGCCCCAGCATTTT.

This clone was observed a single time. J is TRBJ2-1 and V is TRBV29-1, with TRBD2 identical over 10 bases. The V gene's germline CDR1 is SQVTM and CDR2 ANQGSEA. J lost 8 bases, V lost 3 bases, and 7 bases had no gene match. The CDR3 is 14 amino acids. This chain's CDR3 is CSVDGLAGAYEQFF. For the CDR3, the DNA is TGCAGCGTTGACGGTCTAGCGGGAGCTTATGAGCAGTTCTTC.

The chain carries TRBV19 and TRBJ2-1; a possible D gene is TRBD2 (7 bases). The CDR3 loop spans 12 amino acids. Germline CDR1 reads LNHDA; CDR2 reads SQIVND (reference sequence). Trimming took 7 bases from V and 8 from J, leaving 12 bases between them. The CDR3 loop reads CASTSGGHEQFF. Written as DNA, the CDR3 is TGTGCCAGTACCTCCGGGGGGCATGAGCAGTTCTTC. The entire variable domain, with the rest obtained from reference TRBV19 and TRBJ2-1, is as follows: DGGITQSPKYLFRKEGQNVTLSCEQNLNHDAMYWYRQDPGQGLRLIYYSQIVNDFQKGDIAEGYSVSREKKESFPLTVTSAQKNPTAFYLCASTSGGHEQFFGPGTRLTVL.

The J gene is TRBJ1-2, the V gene TRBV6-5; D call uncertain. This CDR3 contains 15 residues. V was shortened by 0 bases and J by 3 bases, with 11 bases between the two germline ends. The germline V gene encodes CDR1 MNHEY and CDR2 SVGAGI. The CDR3 is CASSYSYVGDYGYTF. As DNA, the CDR3 is TGTGCCAGCAGTTACTCGTACGTCGGAGACTATGGCTACACCTTC.

This CDR3 is CASSLSGVLNTEAFF. CDR3 DNA sequence: TGTGCCAGCAGTTTATCAGGGGTTTTGAACACTGAAGCTTTCTTT. The V and J genes are TRBV28 and TRBJ1-1; TRBD1 might be the D (6 bases). The ends were cut back, 1 base at V and 0 bases at J, with 9 bases in the middle. The CDR3 loop spans 15 amino acids. Germline assignment: CDR1 MDHEN and CDR2 SYDVKM.

There are a few counts of this clone. The gene calls are TRBV23-1 and TRBJ1-2; D ambiguous. TRBV23-1 is assigned to the ORF class and has an uncertain function. This CDR3 is 11 amino acids long. Between the trimmed V and J ends, which lost 7 bases and 5 bases, there was a span of 8 bases. The CDR3: CASTDCYGYTF. The CDR3 coding sequence is TGCGCCAGCACTGACTGTTATGGCTACACCTTC.

The CDR3 DNA sequence: TGTGCCAGCAGCTTTCTTGGTGGGGGGGCGCTGAACACTGAAGCTTTCTTT. It translates to CASSFLGGGALNTEAFF. The chain recombines TRBV11-2 with TRBJ1-1; tentatively, D is TRBD1 (6 bases). With 3 bases removed from V and 0 bases from J, the gap between germline ends came to 17 bases. CDR3 length: 17 residues. The germline V gene encodes CDR1 SGHAT and CDR2 FQNNGV.